What follows are 9 T cell receptor beta chains derived from one specimen sequenced in a study of neurological immune-mediated disorders. TCRdb independently ran MiXCR on the 5' RACE reads; one entry per CDR3 protein. This sample has 80,000 or so distinct CDR3 sequences, with about 9.7% found just once. The source material was PBMCs. The receptor set was obtained from a man aged 45-65 years in good health.

Ten or more counts support this clonotype. The V gene is TRBV28, the J gene TRBJ1-1; TRBD1 matches 8 bases. Germline CDR1 is MDHEN and CDR2 is SYDVKM. The CDR3 is 14 amino acids. With V trimmed by 3 bases and J by 5 bases, 5 bases remained unmatched. CDR3: CASSFQGARTEAFF. The CDR3 nucleotides are TGTGCCAGCAGTTTTCAGGGGGCGCGAACTGAAGCTTTCTTT.

This clonotype was observed many times. CDR3 DNA sequence: TGTGCCAGCAGCTTAGATGGGGAAGCTGGAAACACCATATATTTT. Translating it yields CASSLDGEAGNTIYF. V and J are TRBV7-6 and TRBJ1-3; D gene ambiguous. The CDR3 has 15 residues. The germline V gene encodes CDR1 SGHVS and CDR2 FNYEAQ. Trimming took off 1 base at V and 2 bases at J, with 9 bases between the two ends.

This clonotype was seen many times. This sequence joins TRBV6-2 or TRBV6-3 and TRBJ2-7; 8 bases match TRBD2. Germline loops: CDR1 MNHEY, CDR2 SVGEGT. The length of the CDR3 is 14 residues. Trimming at V came to 2 bases and at J to 2 bases, leaving 2 bases not matched to a gene. The CDR3 sequence is CASSYQAGAYEQYF. The CDR3 DNA is TGTGCCAGCAGTTACCAAGCGGGGGCCTACGAGCAGTACTTC.

This clonotype was recorded many times. The V gene is TRBV5-1, the J gene TRBJ2-3, with 12 positions matching TRBD2. The V gene end was trimmed by 3 bases and the J gene end by 2 bases; junction bases not matched to a gene: 4. Germline V gene lookup returns CDR1 SGHRS and CDR2 YFSETQ. The CDR3 consists of 16 residues. The CDR3: CASSSGTSGLTDTQYF. The CDR3 DNA sequence: TGCGCCAGCAGCTCCGGGACTAGCGGGCTCACAGATACGCAGTATTTT.

The gene calls are TRBV21-1 and TRBJ2-7; the table's TRBD1 call for D was not verified on the DNA. TRBV21-1 is a pseudogene locus. The CDR3 runs to 14 residues. DNA for the CDR3: TGTGCCAACAGCCCCCGGCGGGGTCACTACGAGCAGTACTTC. This gives the protein CANSPRRGHYEQYF.

This clonotype was recorded at least ten times. The chain combines TRBV14 with TRBJ1-5; no firm D call. CDR1 and CDR2 (germline): SGHDN, FVKESK. V was clipped by 4 bases and J by 6 bases, with 10 bases between them. The CDR3 has 13 amino acids. The CDR3 protein is CASSLGAGQPQHF. CDR3 DNA: TGTGCCAGCAGCCTTGGAGCTGGTCAGCCCCAGCATTTT.

There are many counts of this clonotype. The J gene is TRBJ1-2, the V gene TRBV6-1, with D hard to call. CDR1 is MNHNS and CDR2 is SASEGT in the germline V gene. Trimming took 2 bases from V and 13 from J, leaving 17 bases between them. CDR3 length equals 13 residues. In DNA, the CDR3 is TGTGCCAGCAGTGAACGGAGGTCCGATGGGCGCACCTTC. Translated, it gives CASSERRSDGRTF.

This clonotype was recorded many times. DNA for the CDR3: TGTGCCAGCAGTTTTCTGGGGAGGCAGCCCCAGCATTTT. Its translation is CASSFLGRQPQHF. The rearrangement uses TRBV12-3 or TRBV12-4 and TRBJ1-5; D remains unclear. V was pared by 3 bases and J by 7 bases, with 10 bases between. The CDR3 is 13 residues long.

This clonotype appeared many times. The chain employs TRBV15 and TRBJ1-6, with 9 bases aligning to TRBD1. There are 16 residues in the CDR3. Germline CDR1 LNHNV, CDR2 YYDKDF (reference sequence). V lost 1 base to trimming and J lost 9 bases; unmatched junction nucleotides: 7. The CDR3 spells CATSRGPGTGSSPLHF. CDR3 coding DNA: TGTGCCACCAGCAGAGGACCCGGGACAGGGAGTTCACCCCTCCACTTT.